The following is a T cell receptor beta chain sequence with its context. Its antigen is unidentified. These data are taken from a study of T cells after yellow fever vaccination. Points from the study as a whole: It was a small share of clonotypes that appeared in both CD4 and CD8 compartments.

Germline values: CDR1 SQVTM, CDR2 ANQGSEA. Trimming removed 6 bases from V and 3 bases from J, with 17 bases in between. The CDR3 has 14 amino acids. TCRdb used MiXCR to reprocess the 5' RACE reads, holding one entry per CDR3 protein. Of fewer than 400,000 distinct CDR3 sequences listed, approximately 6% are singletons. The receptor was isolated from a man aged 25 to 45 who received the YFV17D yellow fever vaccine. The chain links TRBV29-1 to TRBJ2-5; D is unclear. Sequencing was performed on PBMCs, taken 5 days after the yellow fever booster vaccination. CDR3 region: CSVASIAAKETQYF. In nucleotides, the CDR3 is TGCAGCGTGGCTTCGATAGCAGCGAAAGAGACCCAGTACTTC.